One sample yielded the 20 T cell receptor beta chains listed below, sequenced in a study of T cells in Graves' hyperthyroidism and ophthalmopathy. TCR beta CDR3 regions were amplified from RNA. A set of HTBI primers served as the primers for a first-round RT-PCR of the TCR CDR3. TCRdb recomputed calls from the multiplex PCR reads with MiXCR, one row per CDR3 protein. Of roughly 100,000 distinct CDR3 sequences listed, about half are singletons. Material: blood. Source of these receptors: a man aged 35 to 55 with Graves' hyperthyroidism.

There are a few counts of this clonotype. The chain has TRBV4-2 and TRBJ2-2; tentatively, D is TRBD1 (5 bases). Germline values: CDR1 LGHNA, CDR2 YNFKEQ. The V gene lost 1 base and the J gene lost 6 bases, with 9 bases spanning the gap. The CDR3 has 14 residues. This CDR3 is CASSQAQAPGELFF. In DNA, the CDR3 is TGTGCCAGCAGCCAAGCACAGGCCCCCGGGGAGCTGTTTTTT.

On this clonotype itself: A read error is possible here, since a much larger clone lies one base away. The J gene is TRBJ2-1, the V gene TRBV24-1; D uncertain. CDR3 length equals 14 residues. Germline V lookup: CDR1 KGHDR, CDR2 SFDVKD. CDR3: CASSLQLRHDQQSF. CDR3 bases: TGTGCCAGCAGTTTACAGCTCAGACACGACCAGCAGTCCTTC.

Note on this clonotype: A read error may be the cause here, since a much bigger clone is one base away. V gene TRBV9 combines with J gene TRBJ2-3, with 10 bases that match TRBD2. Losses at the gene ends were 4 bases for V and 6 bases for J; bases not matched to a gene: 8. Germline V gene sequence: CDR1 SGDLS, CDR2 YYNGEE. The CDR3 is 15 amino acids. The CDR3: CASSRGLASPDTQYF. The CDR3 region has the DNA TGTGCCAGCAGCAGGGGACTAGCGAGCCCTGATACGCAGTATTTT.

The sample holds many counts of this clonotype. The gene calls are TRBV6-5 and TRBJ1-5; 12 bases agree with TRBD1. The junction had 8 bases not matched to a gene; V was cut back by 6 bases and J by 8 bases. Germline CDR1 MNHEY, CDR2 SVGAGI. This CDR3 spans 15 amino acids. The CDR3 here is CASSSGQGAQKPQHF. CDR3 nucleotide sequence: TGTGCCAGCAGCTCGGGACAGGGGGCACAGAAGCCCCAGCATTTT.

This clonotype was found many times. V usage is TRBV2 and J usage is TRBJ1-6, with D possibly TRBD1 on 5 matching bases. Per germline, CDR1 SNHLY and CDR2 FYNNEI. There are 13 residues in the CDR3. V lost 2 bases and J 9 bases, leaving 8 bases between the germline ends. The CDR3: CASSESGGSPLHF. Here the CDR3 DNA reads TGTGCCAGCAGTGAATCCGGGGGTTCACCCCTCCACTTT.

The DNA of the CDR3 is TGTGCCAGCAGCTCCCACGGGTGGAACGGGGAGCTGTTTTTT. Its protein product is CASSSHGWNGELFF. The chain couples TRBV7-2 to TRBJ2-2; D unclear. V was shortened by 4 bases and J by 7 bases, with 13 bases between the two germline ends. Germline values: CDR1 SGHTA, CDR2 FQGNSA. CDR3 size: 14 residues.

This clonotype was seen many times. V and J are TRBV19 and TRBJ1-6, with D perhaps matching TRBD1 (5 bases). In germline, CDR1 is LNHDA, CDR2 SQIVND (reference sequence). Trimming removed 5 bases at V and 0 bases at J, with 11 bases between. This CDR3 has 16 amino acids. For the CDR3, the DNA is TGTGCCAGTAGTGCGGCCGGGACCTCCTATAATTCACCCCTCCACTTT. This translates into CASSAAGTSYNSPLHF.

A remark on this clonotype: The CDR3 end shows no conserved phenylalanine or tryptophan, and so a read error is likely. Because the CDR3's place on the DNA is in doubt, the DNA is left out and the CDR3 is given as listed by TCRdb. CDR3 region: CATSRDRSSGANVQI. The chain recombines TRBV15 with TRBJ2-6. Germline loops: CDR1 LNHNV, CDR2 YYDKDF (reference sequence). The length of the CDR3 is 15 amino acids, counting both ends.

This clonotype was seen repeatedly, ten times or more. The chain links TRBV11-3 to TRBJ1-5; D is unclear. Germline-derived CDR1 and CDR2 are SGHNT and YENEEA. The CDR3 runs 15 residues. Trimming cost V 5 bases and J 2 bases, with 13 bases left between them. Written as DNA, the CDR3 is TGTGCCAGCAGCATGGGAGGAAGAGGCAATCAGCCCCAGCATTTT. Translating gives CASSMGGRGNQPQHF.

This clonotype was detected ten times or more. The rearrangement links TRBV7-9 to TRBJ1-6; D gene uncertain. Germline V lookup: CDR1 SEHNR, CDR2 FQNEAQ (reference sequence). V dropped 2 bases and J dropped 6 bases, with 8 bases sitting between them. The CDR3 loop spans 14 amino acids. CDR3 DNA sequence: TGTGCCAGCAGCTTAACTGAATTTAATTCACCCCTCCACTTT. Its protein product is CASSLTEFNSPLHF.

This clonotype was seen a handful of times. This rearrangement joins TRBV15 to TRBJ2-5; D ambiguous. V was cut by 0 bases and J by 0 bases, with 14 bases left in between. Per germline, CDR1 LNHNV and CDR2 YYDKDF (reference sequence). CDR3 length: 17 residues. DNA for the CDR3: TGTGCCACCAGCAGAGAAATTCAGGATTTAAACCAAGAGACCCAGTACTTC. Translated: CATSREIQDLNQETQYF.

The V gene is TRBV12-3 or TRBV12-4, the J gene TRBJ2-5, with TRBD2 matching 7 bases. With 7 bases clipped from V and 13 bases from J, the junction kept 15 bases outside the gene matches. The CDR3 is made up of 13 amino acids. The CDR3: CASTPSYGGWGYF. As DNA, the CDR3 is TGTGCCAGCACCCCGTCCTACGGGGGGTGGGGGTACTTC.

This chain joins TRBV20-1 and TRBJ2-1, with 10 bases that match TRBD2. Germline V gene lookup returns CDR1 DFQATT and CDR2 SNEGSKA (reference sequence). Trimming at V came to 2 bases and at J to 9 bases, leaving 7 bases not matched to a gene. This CDR3 comprises 14 residues. CDR3 coding DNA: TGCAGTGCTAGAAGTCTAGCGGGAGTCTTTGAGCAGTTCTTC. Residues: CSARSLAGVFEQFF.

This clonotype showed up just once. The V gene is TRBV7-4, the J gene TRBJ2-5; no clear D. V lost 5 bases to trimming and J lost 7 bases, with 8 bases between them. There are 11 residues in the CDR3. Germline loops: CDR1 SGHVT, CDR2 SQSDAQ. As DNA, the CDR3 is TGTGCCAGCAGCGTAGGTGGGACCCAGTACTTC. This encodes CASSVGGTQYF.

This clonotype appeared a few times. The rearrangement uses TRBV9 and TRBJ2-7; no reliable D call. There are 11 residues in the CDR3. The V end lost 3 bases, the J end lost 4 bases, and 5 bases lay between the germline ends. The germline V gene has CDR1 SGDLS and CDR2 YYNGEE. Written as DNA, the CDR3 is TGTGCCAGCAGCGCAAGTTACGAGCAGTACGTC. This sequence encodes CASSASYEQYV.

This clonotype was seen more than once but under ten times. The chain employs TRBV7-2 and TRBJ2-2, with D perhaps being TRBD1 or TRBD2 (5 bases each). V was shortened by 5 bases and J by 5 bases, with 15 bases between the two germline ends. The CDR3 consists of 15 residues. Germline values: CDR1 SGHTA, CDR2 FQGNSA. CDR3: CASSRRSGSTGELFF. The DNA for the CDR3 is TGTGCCAGCAGCCGGCGCTCAGGGAGTACCGGGGAGCTGTTTTTT.

At least ten counts were recorded for this clonotype. The rearrangement links TRBV11-2 to TRBJ2-5, with 8 bases fitting TRBD1. This CDR3 is built from 14 residues. V was pared by 3 bases and J by 6 bases, with 6 bases of the junction left unmatched. Germline CDR1 and CDR2: SGHAT and FQNNGV. The CDR3 reads CASSFDDRGQTQYF. The CDR3 region has the DNA TGTGCCAGCAGCTTCGACGACAGGGGCCAGACCCAGTACTTC.

This clonotype was observed at least ten times. The chain is built from TRBV10-2 and TRBJ2-1, with TRBD2 matching 8 bases. Germline CDR1 WSHSY, CDR2 SAAADI. CDR3 length: 15 residues. The J segment lost 2 bases and the V segment lost 4 bases, leaving 4 bases of the junction unmatched. CDR3 in amino acids: CASSGPAGAYNEQFF. Written as DNA, the CDR3 is TGCGCCAGCAGTGGTCCAGCGGGAGCCTACAATGAGCAGTTCTTC.

This clonotype was observed at least ten times. The V gene is TRBV6-1, the J gene TRBJ1-3, with D maybe TRBD1 (5 bases). The CDR3 extends over 15 amino acids. Trimming took off 3 bases at V and 0 bases at J, with 9 bases between the two ends. Germline V gene sequence: CDR1 MNHNS, CDR2 SASEGT. CDR3 amino acids: CASSEGPSSGNTIYF. The CDR3 coding sequence is TGTGCCAGCAGTGAGGGACCGAGCTCTGGAAACACCATATATTTT.

Many counts were recorded for this clonotype. The chain carries TRBV3-1 and TRBJ2-7; D is uncertain. V was pared by 2 bases and J by 2 bases, with 13 bases between. The V gene's germline CDR1 is LGHDT and CDR2 YNNKEL (reference sequence). The CDR3 spans 15 residues. CDR3: CASSQRRVPTYEQYF. The CDR3 coding sequence is TGTGCCAGCAGCCAACGCCGAGTTCCCACCTACGAGCAGTACTTC.